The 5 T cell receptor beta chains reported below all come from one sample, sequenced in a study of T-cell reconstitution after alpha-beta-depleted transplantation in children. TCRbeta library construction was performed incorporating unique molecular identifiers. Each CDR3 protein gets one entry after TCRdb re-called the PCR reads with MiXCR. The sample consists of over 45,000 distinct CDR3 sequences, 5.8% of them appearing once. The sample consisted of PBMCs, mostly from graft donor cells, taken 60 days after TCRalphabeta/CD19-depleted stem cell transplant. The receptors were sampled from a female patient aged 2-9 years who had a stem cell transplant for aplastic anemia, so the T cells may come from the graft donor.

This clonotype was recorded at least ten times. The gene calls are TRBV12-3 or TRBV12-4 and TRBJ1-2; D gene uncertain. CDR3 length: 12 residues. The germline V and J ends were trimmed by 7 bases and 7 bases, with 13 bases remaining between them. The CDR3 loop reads CASTPKGSGYTF. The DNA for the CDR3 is TGTGCCAGCACCCCGAAGGGTAGTGGCTACACCTTC.

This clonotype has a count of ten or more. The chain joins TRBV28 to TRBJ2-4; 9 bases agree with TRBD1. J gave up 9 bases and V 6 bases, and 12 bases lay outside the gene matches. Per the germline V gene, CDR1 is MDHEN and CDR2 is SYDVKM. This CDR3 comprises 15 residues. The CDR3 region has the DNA TGTGCCAGCAGCTTAAGGGGACAGGGCCAGCGCATTCAGTACTTC. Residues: CASSLRGQGQRIQYF.

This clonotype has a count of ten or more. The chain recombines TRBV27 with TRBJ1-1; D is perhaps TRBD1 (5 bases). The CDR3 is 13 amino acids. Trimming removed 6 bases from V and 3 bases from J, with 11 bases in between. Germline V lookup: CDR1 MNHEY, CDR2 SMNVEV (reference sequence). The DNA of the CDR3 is TGTGCCAGCAGGGACACGAGAGACACTGAAGCTTTCTTT. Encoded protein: CASRDTRDTEAFF.

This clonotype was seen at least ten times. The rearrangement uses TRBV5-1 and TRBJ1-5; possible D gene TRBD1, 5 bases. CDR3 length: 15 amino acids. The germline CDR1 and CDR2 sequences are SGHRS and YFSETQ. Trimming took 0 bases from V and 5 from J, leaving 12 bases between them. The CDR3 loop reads CASSLEGLTYQPQHF. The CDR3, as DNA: TGCGCCAGCAGCTTGGAGGGGCTTACTTATCAGCCCCAGCATTTT.

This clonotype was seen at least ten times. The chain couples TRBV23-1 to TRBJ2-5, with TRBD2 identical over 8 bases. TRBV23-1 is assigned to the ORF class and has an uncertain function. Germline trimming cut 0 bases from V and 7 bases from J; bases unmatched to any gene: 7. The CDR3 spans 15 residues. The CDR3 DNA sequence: TGCGCCAGCAGTCAATCATCGGGAGGGGGAGGGACCCAGTACTTC. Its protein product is CASSQSSGGGGTQYF.